The next 32 T cell receptor beta chains were all read from a single sample in a study of blood T cell repertoires in COVID-19. Data came from immunoSEQ multiplex PCR; TCRdb stores just in-frame clones and leaves some out. The sample carries roughly 200,000 clones, about 85% recorded once. The sequencing input was PBMCs or T cells enriched from blood (not recorded which). These receptors came from a man aged 35-49 years who had recovered from COVID-19.

This chain links TRBV7-8 with TRBJ2-1, with 7 bases matching TRBD1. CDR3 size: 15 residues. After removal of 4 bases from V and 0 bases from J, the junction contained 3 bases not matched to a gene. The germline V gene encodes CDR1 SGHVS and CDR2 FQNEAQ. This CDR3 is CASSSRDSSYNEQFF. For the CDR3, the DNA is TGTGCCAGCAGCTCACGGGACAGCTCCTACAATGAGCAGTTCTTC.

This clone was seen a few times. This chain connects TRBV15 to TRBJ2-1, with D maybe TRBD1 (7 bases). Germline V CDR1 and CDR2: LNHNV, YYDKDF (reference sequence). This CDR3 comprises 15 residues. V lost 3 bases and J 7 bases, leaving 16 bases between the germline ends. CDR3 residues: CATSSSGQVDNEQFF. CDR3 DNA: TGTGCCACCAGCAGTAGCGGACAGGTAGATAATGAGCAGTTCTTC.

The rearrangement joins TRBV5-1 to TRBJ2-2; D is unresolved. Deletions cut 4 bases from V and 4 bases from J, with 11 bases between. Per the germline V gene, CDR1 is SGHRS and CDR2 is YFSETQ. The CDR3 contains 14 residues. CDR3 bases: TGCGCCAGCAGCCCCACCCCCGGCACCGGGGAGCTGTTTTTT. The encoded protein is CASSPTPGTGELFF.

The V call is TRBV6-5, the J call TRBJ2-2; D uncertain. The germline V gene encodes CDR1 MNHEY and CDR2 SVGAGI. Trimming removed 5 bases at V and 4 bases at J, with 14 bases between. The CDR3 length is 15 residues. CDR3 residues: CASSTAESTTGELFF. The CDR3 coding sequence is TGTGCCAGCAGTACTGCCGAGTCTACCACCGGGGAGCTGTTTTTT.

The genes are TRBV7-8 and TRBJ1-5; perhaps TRBD1 as D (6 bases). The V gene lost 0 bases and the J gene lost 9 bases, with 15 bases spanning the gap. Germline CDR1 reads SGHVS; CDR2 reads FQNEAQ. The CDR3 is made up of 15 amino acids. As DNA, the CDR3 is TGTGCCAGCAGCTTAGCTATGAACAGGGAAAGGCCCCAGCATTTT. This codes for CASSLAMNRERPQHF.

V gene TRBV19 combines with J gene TRBJ2-1; tentative D call: TRBD2 (5 bases). V lost 9 bases and J 0 bases, leaving 15 bases between the germline ends. Germline CDR1 is LNHDA and CDR2 is SQIVND (reference sequence). The length of the CDR3 is 15 residues. The CDR3: CASSSDLGSYNEQFF. The CDR3 nucleotides read TGTGCCAGCTCTTCGGACTTGGGCTCCTACAATGAGCAGTTCTTC.

Only one count was recorded for this clone. V and J are TRBV19 and TRBJ2-4; 10 nucleotides align to TRBD1. The CDR3 extends over 14 amino acids. Unmatched junction bases numbered 7, after V lost 8 bases and J lost 6 bases. Germline CDR1 reads LNHDA; CDR2 reads SQIVND (reference sequence). This CDR3 is CASSPGQGRNIQYF. For the CDR3, the DNA is TGTGCCAGTTCCCCGGGACAGGGGAGAAACATTCAGTACTTC.

The rearrangement uses TRBV27 and TRBJ2-7; TRBD2 might be the D (6 bases). Germline V gene lookup returns CDR1 MNHEY and CDR2 SMNVEV (reference sequence). V was clipped by 3 bases and J by 3 bases, with 9 bases between them. This CDR3 is built from 13 residues. The CDR3, as DNA: TGTGCCAGCAGTTTTGGGGGGAACTACGAGCAGTACTTC. Encoded protein: CASSFGGNYEQYF.

V usage is TRBV7-2 and J usage is TRBJ1-4; tentatively, D is TRBD1 (5 bases). V lost 5 bases and J lost 0, with 7 bases in between. CDR1 and CDR2 from the germline V gene are SGHTA and FQGNSA. The CDR3 has 14 amino acids. The CDR3 DNA sequence: TGTGCCAGCAGCCCGACAGCAACTAATGAAAAACTGTTTTTT. It encodes CASSPTATNEKLFF.

The J gene is TRBJ1-5, the V gene TRBV15; 7 nucleotides align to TRBD1. This CDR3 has 13 residues. V lost 3 bases to trimming and J lost 7 bases; unmatched junction nucleotides: 3. CDR1 and CDR2 from the germline V gene are LNHNV and YYDKDF (reference sequence). CDR3: CATSREQGQPQHF. The CDR3 DNA is TGTGCCACCAGCAGGGAACAGGGGCAGCCCCAGCATTTT.

This clone was seen just once. The chain combines TRBV14 with TRBJ2-2; a possible D gene is TRBD1 (7 bases). Looked up from germline, CDR1 is SGHDN and CDR2 is FVKESK. This CDR3 region has 19 residues. The ends were cut back, 0 bases at V and 2 bases at J, with 19 bases in the middle. Here the CDR3 reads CASSQDLGRGDFNTGELFF. CDR3 nucleotide sequence: TGTGCCAGCAGCCAAGATCTCGGCAGGGGGGATTTCAACACCGGGGAGCTGTTTTTT.

V usage is TRBV6-2 or TRBV6-3 and J usage is TRBJ2-5; D perhaps matches TRBD1 (5 bases). The CDR3 runs to 14 residues. Germline assignment: CDR1 MNHEY and CDR2 SVGEGT. Trimming took 4 bases from V and 5 from J, leaving 14 bases between them. CDR3 in amino acids: CASSWGGVGETQYF. For the CDR3, the DNA is TGTGCCAGCAGTTGGGGCGGAGTAGGGGAGACCCAGTACTTC.

V usage is TRBV11-2 and J usage is TRBJ2-7; 10 nucleotides match TRBD1. The CDR3 sequence is 13 residues long. Germline V gene data show CDR1 as SGHAT and CDR2 as FQNNGV. V shed 3 bases and J 6 bases; nucleotides not matched to a gene: 2. The CDR3 region has the DNA TGTGCCAGCAGCTTCCGGACAGGGGGCGAGCAGTACTTC. This codes for CASSFRTGGEQYF.

This rearrangement joins TRBV28 to TRBJ2-3, with TRBD2 matching 9 bases. The CDR3 has 14 residues. The germline V gene encodes CDR1 MDHEN and CDR2 SYDVKM. V lost 3 bases to trimming and J lost 5 bases; unmatched junction nucleotides: 3. The CDR3 loop is CASSFSGSGDTQYF. CDR3 bases: TGTGCCAGCAGTTTTAGCGGGAGCGGAGATACGCAGTATTTT. The full variable domain, completed using reference TRBV28 and TRBJ2-3, is DVKVTQSSRYLVKRTGEKVFLECVQDMDHENMFWYRQDPGLGLRLIYFSYDVKMKEKGDIPEGYSVSREKKERFSLILESASTNQTSMYLCASSFSGSGDTQYFGPGTRLTVL.

The chain joins TRBV3-1 (or the pseudogene TRBV3-2) to TRBJ2-2; 7 nucleotides agree with TRBD2. This CDR3 contains 16 residues. Germline V lookup: CDR1 LGHDT, CDR2 YNNKEL (reference sequence). Unmatched junction bases numbered 5, after V lost 0 bases and J lost 4 bases. Written as DNA, the CDR3 is TGTGCCAGCAGCCAAGATTGGGGGGGAACCACCGGGGAGCTGTTTTTT. Protein product: CASSQDWGGTTGELFF.

This chain links TRBV19 with TRBJ2-7; D is unclear. The CDR3 contains 14 residues. Trimming stripped 3 bases from V and 3 bases from J, with 12 bases between. Germline values: CDR1 LNHDA, CDR2 SQIVND (reference sequence). This CDR3 is CASSMSPEYYEQYF. CDR3 DNA: TGTGCCAGTAGTATGTCGCCAGAATACTACGAGCAGTACTTC.

This rearrangement joins TRBV27 to TRBJ2-5, with 8 nucleotides matching TRBD2. The CDR3 totals 13 residues. V was pared by 6 bases and J by 5 bases, with 5 bases of the junction left unmatched. Germline V CDR1 and CDR2: MNHEY, SMNVEV (reference sequence). For the CDR3, the DNA is TGTGCCAGCAGAGGACTAGCTTGGGAGACCCAGTACTTC. This sequence encodes CASRGLAWETQYF.

The chain recombines TRBV28 with TRBJ1-2; unclear D gene. Looked up from germline, CDR1 is MDHEN and CDR2 is SYDVKM. CDR3 size: 11 residues. The V and J ends lost 7 bases and 0 bases respectively, with 3 bases between them. The CDR3 reads CASTANYGYTF. The CDR3 nucleotides read TGTGCCAGCACAGCTAACTATGGCTACACCTTC.

This chain uses TRBV15 with TRBJ2-2; 10 bases match TRBD1. J gave up 5 bases and V 2 bases, and 5 bases lay outside the gene matches. Germline V CDR1 and CDR2: LNHNV, YYDKDF (reference sequence). CDR3 size: 16 residues. In nucleotides, the CDR3 is TGTGCCACCAGCAGACCTGACAGGGGGCGAACCGGGGAGCTGTTTTTT. It codes for CATSRPDRGRTGELFF.

This clone was found a few times. This chain links TRBV12-3 or TRBV12-4 with TRBJ2-7; D gene uncertain. This CDR3 is built from 13 residues. Trimming removed 5 bases from V and 0 bases from J, with 8 bases in between. This CDR3 reads CASSRSHSYEQYF. In nucleotides, the CDR3 is TGTGCCAGCAGTCGTAGCCACTCCTACGAGCAGTACTTC.

There are a few counts of this clone. The chain recombines TRBV6-5 with TRBJ1-1; 8 bases are shared with TRBD1. Germline values: CDR1 MNHEY, CDR2 SVGAGI. CDR3 length equals 12 residues. V shed 5 bases and J 4 bases; nucleotides not matched to a gene: 0. This CDR3 reads CASSTGGTEAFF. CDR3 sequence (DNA): TGTGCCAGCAGTACAGGGGGCACTGAAGCTTTCTTT.

Only one count was recorded for this clone. The chain has TRBV11-2 and TRBJ2-7; TRBD2 matches 8 bases. V was pared by 0 bases and J by 5 bases, with 6 bases of the junction left unmatched. Looked up from germline, CDR1 is SGHAT and CDR2 is FQNNGV. The CDR3 length is 15 residues. The CDR3 region has the DNA TGTGCCAGCAGCTTAGATTTAACTAGCGGCGACGAGCAGTACTTC. The encoded protein is CASSLDLTSGDEQYF. The full variable domain, its missing parts supplied by reference TRBV11-2 and TRBJ2-7, is EAGVAQSPRYKIIEKRQSVAFWCNPISGHATLYWYQQILGQGPKLLIQFQNNGVVDDSQLPKDRFSAERLKGVDSTLKIQPAKLEDSAVYLCASSLDLTSGDEQYFGPGTRLTVT.

The V gene is TRBV5-1, the J gene TRBJ2-5, with 9 nucleotides matching TRBD1. CDR1 SGHRS and CDR2 YFSETQ come from the germline V gene. The CDR3 extends over 15 amino acids. With 5 bases clipped from V and 1 base from J, the junction kept 6 bases outside the gene matches. The DNA of the CDR3 is TGCGCCAGCAGACGCGGGACAGGGCTCCAAGAGACCCAGTACTTC. The encoded protein is CASRRGTGLQETQYF.

The chain joins TRBV14 to TRBJ2-5; 12 bases are shared with TRBD1. Germline-derived CDR1 and CDR2 are SGHDN and FVKESK. The J segment lost 1 base and the V segment lost 3 bases, leaving 6 bases of the junction unmatched. The CDR3 is made up of 17 amino acids. This CDR3 is CASSHAGTGGSQETQYF. CDR3 DNA: TGTGCCAGCAGCCATGCCGGGACAGGGGGCTCCCAAGAGACCCAGTACTTC.

The V call is TRBV19, the J call TRBJ1-4; 9 bases agree with TRBD1. CDR3 length equals 14 residues. The V and J ends lost 7 bases and 6 bases, in that order; junction bases with no gene match: 6. CDR1 LNHDA and CDR2 SQIVND come from the germline V gene (reference sequence). The CDR3 region has the DNA TGTGCCAGTACCTTCCGGGACAGGGATGAAAAACTGTTTTTT. Translating it yields CASTFRDRDEKLFF.

The chain uses TRBV4-1 and TRBJ2-1; D gene unclear. Trimming shortened V by 0 bases and J by 0 bases, and 9 bases separated the two germline ends. Germline values: CDR1 MGHRA, CDR2 YSYEKL. There are 16 residues in the CDR3. This CDR3 reads CASSQEPLSSYNEQFF. The CDR3 region has the DNA TGCGCCAGCAGCCAAGAACCGCTTAGCTCCTACAATGAGCAGTTCTTC.

Turning to this clone: Sequence at one end of the junction differs from germline and may be a read error. The rearrangement joins TRBV5-4 to TRBJ2-7; 14 bases map to TRBD2. The V gene's germline CDR1 is SGHNT and CDR2 YYREEE (reference sequence). The CDR3 extends over 20 amino acids. CDR3 bases: TGTGCCAGCAACTTGACAGCGTCGCCCGGGACTAGCGGGAGTCGTCACGAGCAGTACTTC. Translation: CASNLTASPGTSGSRHEQYF.

J is TRBJ2-7 and V is TRBV6-5; 7 bases are a match to TRBD1. The CDR3 runs to 14 residues. V shed 2 bases and J 3 bases; nucleotides not matched to a gene: 4. From germline, CDR1 is MNHEY and CDR2 SVGAGI. In DNA form, the CDR3 reads TGTGCCAGCAGTTACGAAGCAGGGGGCTACGAGCAGTACTTC. Amino acid sequence: CASSYEAGGYEQYF.

The gene calls are TRBV7-9 and TRBJ2-1; 13 bases map to TRBD2. The germline CDR1 and CDR2 sequences are SEHNR and FQNEAQ (reference sequence). After removal of 6 bases from V and 7 bases from J, the junction contained 3 bases not matched to a gene. The CDR3 spans 14 residues. The CDR3 DNA sequence: TGTGCCAGCAGAGGACTAGCGGGAGAGAATGAGCAGTTCTTC. The encoded protein is CASRGLAGENEQFF.

The chain combines TRBV6-5 with TRBJ2-7, with no clear D. The V gene's germline CDR1 is MNHEY and CDR2 SVGAGI. V lost 5 bases and J 6 bases, leaving 20 bases between the germline ends. The CDR3 is made up of 15 amino acids. This CDR3 reads CASSPTSSKNGEQYF. The CDR3 DNA reads as TGTGCCAGCAGTCCTACCTCGTCTAAGAACGGCGAGCAGTACTTC.

The chain carries TRBV13 and TRBJ1-2; 7 positions match TRBD1. The V and J ends lost 6 bases and 1 base, in that order; junction bases with no gene match: 2. In germline, CDR1 is PRHDT, CDR2 FYEKMQ (reference sequence). The CDR3 spans 13 residues. The CDR3 protein is CASSRDSNYGYTF. DNA for the CDR3: TGTGCCAGCAGTCGGGACAGTAACTATGGCTACACCTTC.

The rearrangement links TRBV7-8 to TRBJ2-1; 9 nucleotides match TRBD2. V shed 7 bases and J 7 bases; nucleotides not matched to a gene: 14. The CDR3 has 16 residues. Germline V gives CDR1 SGHVS, CDR2 FQNEAQ. The CDR3, as DNA: TGTGCCAGCACTCTTAGGGCCCTAGCGGGAAATAATGAGCAGTTCTTC. Amino acids: CASTLRALAGNNEQFF. Complete variable domain (other parts from reference TRBV7-8 and TRBJ2-1): GAGVSQSPRYKVAKRGQDVALRCDPISGHVSLFWYQQALGQGPEFLTYFQNEAQLDKSGLPSDRFFAERPEGSVSTLKIQRTQQEDSAVYLCASTLRALAGNNEQFFGPGTRLTVL.